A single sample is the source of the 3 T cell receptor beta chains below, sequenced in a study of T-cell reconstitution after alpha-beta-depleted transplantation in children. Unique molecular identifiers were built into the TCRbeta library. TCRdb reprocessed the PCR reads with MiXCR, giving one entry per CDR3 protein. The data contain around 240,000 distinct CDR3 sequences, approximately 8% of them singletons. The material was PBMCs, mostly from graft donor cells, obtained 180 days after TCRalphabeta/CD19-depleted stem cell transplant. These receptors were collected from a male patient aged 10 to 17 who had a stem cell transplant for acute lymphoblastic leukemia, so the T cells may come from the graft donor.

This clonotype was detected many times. The CDR3 here is CASTDRGGASVLYEQYF. DNA for the CDR3: TGTGCCAGTACCGATCGAGGGGGGGCCTCTGTACTCTACGAGCAGTACTTC. The J gene is TRBJ2-7, the V gene TRBV19; weak D call: TRBD2 (7 bases). The V and J ends lost 7 bases and 3 bases respectively, with 25 bases between them. The germline V gene has CDR1 LNHDA and CDR2 SQIVND (reference sequence). CDR3 size: 17 residues.

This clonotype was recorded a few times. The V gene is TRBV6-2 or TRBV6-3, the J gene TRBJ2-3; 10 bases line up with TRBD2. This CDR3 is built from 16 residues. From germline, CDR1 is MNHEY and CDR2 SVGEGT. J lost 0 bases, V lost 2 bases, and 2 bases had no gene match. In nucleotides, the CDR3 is TGTGCCAGCAGTTACCCGGGACTAGCGAGCACAGATACGCAGTATTTT. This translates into CASSYPGLASTDTQYF.

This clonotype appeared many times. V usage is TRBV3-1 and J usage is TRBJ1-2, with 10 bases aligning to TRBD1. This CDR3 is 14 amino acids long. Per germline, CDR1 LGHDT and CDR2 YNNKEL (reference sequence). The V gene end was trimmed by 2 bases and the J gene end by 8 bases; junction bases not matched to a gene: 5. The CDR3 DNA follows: TGTGCCAGCAGCCAACGACAGGGGGCGGAAGGCTACACCTTC. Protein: CASSQRQGAEGYTF.